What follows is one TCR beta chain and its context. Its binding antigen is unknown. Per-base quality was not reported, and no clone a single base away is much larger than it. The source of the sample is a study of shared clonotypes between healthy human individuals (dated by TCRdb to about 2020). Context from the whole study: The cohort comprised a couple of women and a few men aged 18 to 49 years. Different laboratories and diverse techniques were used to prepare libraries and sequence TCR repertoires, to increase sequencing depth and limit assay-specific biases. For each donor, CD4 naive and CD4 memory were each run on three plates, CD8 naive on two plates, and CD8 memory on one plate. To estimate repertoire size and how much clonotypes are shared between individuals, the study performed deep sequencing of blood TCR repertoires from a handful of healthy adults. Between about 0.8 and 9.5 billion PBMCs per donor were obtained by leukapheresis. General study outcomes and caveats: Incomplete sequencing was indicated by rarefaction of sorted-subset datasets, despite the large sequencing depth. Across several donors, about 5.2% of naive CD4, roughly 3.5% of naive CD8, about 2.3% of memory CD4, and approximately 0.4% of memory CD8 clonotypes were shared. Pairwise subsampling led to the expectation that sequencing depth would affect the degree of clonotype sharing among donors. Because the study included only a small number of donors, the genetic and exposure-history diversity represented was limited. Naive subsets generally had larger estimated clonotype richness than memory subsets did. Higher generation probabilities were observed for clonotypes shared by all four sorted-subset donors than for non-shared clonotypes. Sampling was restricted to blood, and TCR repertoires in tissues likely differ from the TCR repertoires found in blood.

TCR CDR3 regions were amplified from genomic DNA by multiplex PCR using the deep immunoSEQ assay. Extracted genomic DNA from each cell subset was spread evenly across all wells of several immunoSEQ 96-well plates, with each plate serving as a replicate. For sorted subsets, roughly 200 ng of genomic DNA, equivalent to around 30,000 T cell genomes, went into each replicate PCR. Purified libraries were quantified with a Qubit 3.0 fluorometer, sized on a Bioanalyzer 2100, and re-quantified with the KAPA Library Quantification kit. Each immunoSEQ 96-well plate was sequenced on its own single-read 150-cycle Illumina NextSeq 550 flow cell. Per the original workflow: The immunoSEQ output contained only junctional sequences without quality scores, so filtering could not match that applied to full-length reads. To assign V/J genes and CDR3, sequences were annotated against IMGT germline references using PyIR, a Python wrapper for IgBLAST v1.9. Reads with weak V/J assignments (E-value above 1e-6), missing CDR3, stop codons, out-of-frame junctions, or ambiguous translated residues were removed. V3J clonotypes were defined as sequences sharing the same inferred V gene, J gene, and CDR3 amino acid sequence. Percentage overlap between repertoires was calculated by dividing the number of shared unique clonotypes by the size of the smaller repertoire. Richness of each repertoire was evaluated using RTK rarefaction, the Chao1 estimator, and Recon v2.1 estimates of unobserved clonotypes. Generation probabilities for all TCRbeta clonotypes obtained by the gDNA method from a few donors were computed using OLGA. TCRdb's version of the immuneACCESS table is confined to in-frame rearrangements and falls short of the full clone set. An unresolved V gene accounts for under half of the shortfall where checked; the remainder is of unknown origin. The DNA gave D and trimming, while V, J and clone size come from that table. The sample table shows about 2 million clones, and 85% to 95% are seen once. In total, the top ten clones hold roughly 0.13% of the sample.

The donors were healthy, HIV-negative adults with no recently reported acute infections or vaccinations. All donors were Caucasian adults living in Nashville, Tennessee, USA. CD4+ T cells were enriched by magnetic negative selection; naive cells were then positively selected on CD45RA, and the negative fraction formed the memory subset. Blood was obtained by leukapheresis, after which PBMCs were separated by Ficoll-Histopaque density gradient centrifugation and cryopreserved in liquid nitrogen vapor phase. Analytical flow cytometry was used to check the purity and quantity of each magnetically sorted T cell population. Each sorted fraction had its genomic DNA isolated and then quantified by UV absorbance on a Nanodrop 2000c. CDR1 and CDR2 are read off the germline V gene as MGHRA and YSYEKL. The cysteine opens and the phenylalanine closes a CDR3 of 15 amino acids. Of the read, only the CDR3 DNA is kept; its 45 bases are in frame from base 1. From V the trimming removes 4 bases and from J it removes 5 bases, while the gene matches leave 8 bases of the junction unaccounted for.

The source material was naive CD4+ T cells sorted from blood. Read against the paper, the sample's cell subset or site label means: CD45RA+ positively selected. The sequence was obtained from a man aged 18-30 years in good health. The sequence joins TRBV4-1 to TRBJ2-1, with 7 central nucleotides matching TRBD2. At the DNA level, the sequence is TGCGCCAGCAGCCCCTACTGGGGGGGAAACAATGAGCAGTTCTTC. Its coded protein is CASSPYWGGNNEQFF.